This entry lists 10 T cell receptor beta chains sequenced from one sample in a study of shared clonotypes between healthy human individuals. The repertoire was sequenced with immunoSEQ multiplex PCR; TCRdb's copy has only in-frame clones and lacks some. The sample records about 1 million clones, around 76% being singletons. The sample consisted of memory CD4+ T cells sorted from blood. Documented subset: CD45RA-negative fraction. These receptors originate from a man younger than 35 in good health.

This clone was recorded many times. In the same sample, other DNA sequences code for this CDR3. This chain links TRBV7-2 with TRBJ1-5, with D unresolved. The CDR3 contains 13 residues. The V end lost 2 bases, the J end lost 4 bases, and 6 bases lay between the germline ends. Germline loops: CDR1 SGHTA, CDR2 FQGNSA. CDR3 bases: TGTGCCAGCAGCTTACGGGGTAATCAGCCCCAGCATTTT. Translated, it gives CASSLRGNQPQHF.

A few counts support this clone. This sequence joins TRBV2 and TRBJ2-1, with TRBD2 identical over 7 bases. The V gene end was trimmed by 8 bases and the J gene end by 5 bases; junction bases not matched to a gene: 15. CDR1 SNHLY and CDR2 FYNNEI come from the germline V gene. The CDR3 covers 16 residues. The CDR3 spells CASDPGTKPPHNEQFF. CDR3 DNA sequence: TGTGCCAGCGATCCCGGGACTAAACCCCCCCACAATGAGCAGTTCTTC.

A single count supports this clone. The J gene is TRBJ1-5, the V gene TRBV2; D not resolved. Germline-derived CDR1 and CDR2 are SNHLY and FYNNEI. Trimming removed 5 bases from V and 7 bases from J, with 12 bases in between. The CDR3 contains 13 residues. The CDR3 region has the DNA TGTGCCAGCAGTCCAATTTCGGCGCAGCCCCAGCATTTT. Translating gives CASSPISAQPQHF.

The chain joins TRBV4-2 to TRBJ2-7; D may be TRBD2 (6 bases). The CDR3 has 14 amino acids. Germline CDR1 and CDR2: LGHNA and YNFKEQ. The V gene lost 0 bases and the J gene lost 6 bases, with 12 bases spanning the gap. The CDR3 region has the DNA TGTGCCAGCAGCCAAGACGAGGGAGCGGGCGAGCAGTACTTC. Amino acids: CASSQDEGAGEQYF.

The V and J genes are TRBV7-9 and TRBJ2-2; D not certain. Trimming removed 5 bases from V and 0 bases from J, with 13 bases in between. Germline V gene data show CDR1 as SEHNR and CDR2 as FQNEAQ (reference sequence). The CDR3 totals 16 residues. The CDR3 DNA reads as TGTGCCAGCAGCCGCTTCGTGGCACCGAACACCGGGGAGCTGTTTTTT. Its translation: CASSRFVAPNTGELFF.

In DNA, the CDR3 is TGTGCCAGCAGTCCGGGACAACTCGGCACCGGGGAGCTGTTTTTT. Protein product: CASSPGQLGTGELFF. This rearrangement joins TRBV28 to TRBJ2-2, with D tentatively TRBD1 (6 bases). The V gene lost 5 bases and the J gene lost 4 bases, with 14 bases spanning the gap. This CDR3 region has 15 residues. Germline CDR1 MDHEN, CDR2 SYDVKM.

This clone was observed a few times. The chain is built from TRBV28 and TRBJ1-2, with 8 bases fitting TRBD1. V lost 6 bases, J lost 8 bases, and 8 bases stayed unmatched. Germline V gives CDR1 MDHEN, CDR2 SYDVKM. The CDR3 is 13 amino acids. The CDR3 coding sequence is TGTGCCAGCAGCCGTACAGGGGGTGGGGGCTACACCTTC. Encoded protein: CASSRTGGGGYTF.

The rearrangement uses TRBV5-1 and TRBJ2-5; D possibly matches TRBD1 or TRBD2 (5 bases each). Germline V CDR1 and CDR2: SGHRS, YFSETQ. This CDR3 region has 14 residues. The germline V and J ends were trimmed by 4 bases and 5 bases, with 15 bases remaining between them. This chain's CDR3 is CASSIEGSGETQYF. The CDR3 nucleotides read TGCGCCAGCAGCATTGAGGGGTCCGGGGAGACCCAGTACTTC.

V gene TRBV5-1 combines with J gene TRBJ2-6; D call uncertain. The CDR3 runs to 15 residues. Germline CDR1 reads SGHRS; CDR2 reads YFSETQ. V was clipped by 4 bases and J by 0 bases, with 8 bases between them. CDR3 coding DNA: TGCGCCAGCAGCCGGGTATTCTCTGGGGCCAACGTCCTGACTTTC. This translates into CASSRVFSGANVLTF.

A remark on this clone: Other DNA sequences from this sample encode an identical CDR3 as well. The gene calls are TRBV30 and TRBJ2-7; 8 bases map to TRBD1. Germline assignment: CDR1 GTSNPN and CDR2 SVGIG (reference sequence). With V trimmed by 3 bases and J by 3 bases, 4 bases remained unmatched. CDR3 length: 13 residues. As DNA, the CDR3 is TGTGCCTGGAGCGGACAGGGAAACTACGAGCAGTACTTC. Translation: CAWSGQGNYEQYF.